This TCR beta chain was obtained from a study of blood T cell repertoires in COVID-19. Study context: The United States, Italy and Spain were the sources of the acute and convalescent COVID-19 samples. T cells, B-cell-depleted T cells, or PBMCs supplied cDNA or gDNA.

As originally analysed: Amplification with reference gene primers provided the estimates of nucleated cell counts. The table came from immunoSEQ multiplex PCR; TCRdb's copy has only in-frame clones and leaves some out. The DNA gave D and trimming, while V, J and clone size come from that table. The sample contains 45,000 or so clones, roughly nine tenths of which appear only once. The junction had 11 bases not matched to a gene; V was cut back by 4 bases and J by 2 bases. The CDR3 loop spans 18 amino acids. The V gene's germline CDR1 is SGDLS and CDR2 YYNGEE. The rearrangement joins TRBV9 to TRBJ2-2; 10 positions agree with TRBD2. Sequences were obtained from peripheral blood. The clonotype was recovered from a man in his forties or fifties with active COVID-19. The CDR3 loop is CASSPQGRTSGNTGELFF. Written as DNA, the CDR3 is TGTGCCAGCAGCCCACAGGGGCGGACTAGCGGAAACACCGGGGAGCTGTTTTTT.